This T cell receptor beta chain emerged from a study of shared clonotypes between healthy human individuals. The CDR3 runs to 16 residues. V lost 7 bases to trimming and J lost 5 bases; unmatched junction nucleotides: 16. Per the germline V gene, CDR1 is SQVTM and CDR2 is ANQGSEA. CD45RO-negative, CCR7-selected cells formed the naive CD8 fraction, which excluded terminally differentiated effector memory CD45RA+ cells. This clone came up once. The assay was immunoSEQ multiplex PCR, and TCRdb's table has in-frame clones only and misses some. The table lists millions of clones, just under 95% of them singletons.

This chain connects TRBV29-1 to TRBJ1-1; 10 bases fit TRBD1. This clonotype was sampled from a young man in good health. The sequenced sample consisted of naive CD8+ T cells sorted from blood. CDR3 bases: TGCAGCGCCACCCTGCGGGACAGGGGAGGTGGAACTGAAGCTTTCTTT. Translated, it gives CSATLRDRGGGTEAFF.